Presented here are 23 T cell receptor beta chains from one specimen sequenced in a study of glioma-infiltrating T cells after dendritic cell vaccination. Produced via immunoSEQ multiplex PCR; TCRdb's table is partial and in-frame only. The sample records over 80,000 clones, roughly four fifths being singletons. Documented time point: after dendritic cell vaccination, including at tumor progression/relapse. This sample comprised blood, obtained after dendritic cell vaccination. The origin of the receptors is a human donor with glioblastoma.

V usage is TRBV5-1 and J usage is TRBJ1-1; D is possibly TRBD1 (5 bases). With 3 bases removed from V and 4 bases from J, the gap between germline ends came to 19 bases. This CDR3 has 16 amino acids. Germline V lookup: CDR1 SGHRS, CDR2 YFSETQ. As DNA, the CDR3 is TGCGCCAGCAGCTCTGGGGGTTTTGTGGGGGGCACTGAAGCTTTCTTT. Protein product: CASSSGGFVGGTEAFF.

The genes are TRBV10-3 and TRBJ2-2; 11 nucleotides align to TRBD2. CDR3 length equals 16 residues. The junction had 3 bases not matched to a gene; V was cut back by 6 bases and J by 0 bases. The germline gives CDR1 ENHRY, CDR2 SYGVKD. The CDR3 here is CAIRPTSGANTGELFF. CDR3 nucleotides: TGTGCCATCAGGCCGACTAGCGGGGCGAACACCGGGGAGCTGTTTTTT.

This clone came up once. V gene TRBV19 combines with J gene TRBJ2-3, with a weak D call TRBD2 (6 bases). Germline loops: CDR1 LNHDA, CDR2 SQIVND (reference sequence). The V and J ends lost 7 bases and 6 bases respectively, with 11 bases between them. The CDR3 spans 12 residues. In nucleotides, the CDR3 is TGTGCCAGTACGGGAGTGTACGATACGCAGTATTTT. Protein product: CASTGVYDTQYF.

The genes are TRBV6-1 and TRBJ2-3; tentatively, D is TRBD2 (6 bases). The CDR3 has 16 residues. V was cut by 6 bases and J by 1 base, with 17 bases left in between. Germline CDR1 and CDR2: MNHNS and SASEGT. The CDR3 coding sequence is TGTGCCAGCAGCGAACACCCGGGACTCCGCACAGATACGCAGTATTTT. Encoded protein: CASSEHPGLRTDTQYF.

The chain employs TRBV5-1 and TRBJ1-4; TRBD1 matches at 8 bases. The germline CDR1 and CDR2 sequences are SGHRS and YFSETQ. Trimming at V came to 4 bases and at J to 11 bases, leaving 7 bases not matched to a gene. CDR3 size: 13 residues. Here the CDR3 DNA reads TGCGCCAGCAGCCTCCAGGGGGCCGGGAAACTGTTTTTT. This sequence encodes CASSLQGAGKLFF.

The genes are TRBV6-1 and TRBJ1-2; D remains unclear. Trimming took 10 bases from V and 1 from J, leaving 7 bases between them. CDR1 is MNHNS and CDR2 is SASEGT in the germline V gene. This CDR3 is 11 amino acids long. CDR3 region: CATQDNYGYTF. CDR3 in DNA: TGTGCCACCCAGGATAACTATGGCTACACCTTC.

This rearrangement joins TRBV30 to TRBJ1-5; D remains ambiguous. Trimming removed 2 bases from V and 1 base from J, with 3 bases in between. CDR1 and CDR2 (germline): GTSNPN, SVGIG (reference sequence). CDR3 size: 12 residues. CDR3 residues: CAWSSSNQPQHF. The CDR3 coding sequence is TGTGCCTGGAGTTCGAGCAATCAGCCCCAGCATTTT.

The sample holds a few counts of this clone. This rearrangement joins TRBV27 to TRBJ1-5, with TRBD1 matching 7 bases. Germline CDR1 is MNHEY and CDR2 is SMNVEV (reference sequence). The length of the CDR3 is 13 residues. The junction had 1 base not matched to a gene; V was cut back by 6 bases and J by 2 bases. The CDR3 bases are TGTGCCAGCAGGGGGACAGGCAATCAGCCCCAGCATTTT. Translation gives CASRGTGNQPQHF.

A single count supports this clone. J is TRBJ1-5 and V is TRBV5-1, with a weak D call TRBD1 (5 bases). There are 15 residues in the CDR3. Trimming shortened V by 0 bases and J by 3 bases, and 10 bases separated the two germline ends. Germline CDR1 SGHRS, CDR2 YFSETQ. CDR3 nucleotide sequence: TGCGCCAGCAGCTTGGCGGGCAGGGACAATCAGCCCCAGCATTTT. It is translated as CASSLAGRDNQPQHF. The variable domain in full, completed from reference TRBV5-1 and TRBJ1-5, reads KAGVTQTPRYLIKTRGQQVTLSCSPISGHRSVSWYQQTPGQGLQFLFEYFSETQRNKGNFPGRFSGRQFSNSRSEMNVSTLELGDSALYLCASSLAGRDNQPQHFGDGTRLSIL.

This clone was counted only a few times. The chain joins TRBV7-9 to TRBJ2-2, with 7 bases aligning to TRBD2. The CDR3 length is 14 residues. CDR1 is SEHNR and CDR2 is FQNEAQ in the germline V gene (reference sequence). J was trimmed by 3 bases and V by 5 bases; bases with no gene match: 3. The CDR3 DNA reads TGTGCCAGCAGCGGGAGGGCCGACACCGGGGAGCTGTTTTTT. Translating gives CASSGRADTGELFF.

The V call is TRBV11-3, the J call TRBJ2-1; D might be TRBD1 (6 bases). Between the trimmed V and J ends, which lost 5 bases and 8 bases, there was a span of 16 bases. The CDR3 covers 14 residues. The germline gives CDR1 SGHNT, CDR2 YENEEA. CDR3 loop: CASSRDTLKDEQFF. The CDR3 region has the DNA TGTGCCAGCAGCCGGGACACCCTTAAGGATGAGCAGTTCTTC.

The J gene is TRBJ2-1, the V gene TRBV9; 13 positions match TRBD2. Germline V gene sequence: CDR1 SGDLS, CDR2 YYNGEE. CDR3 length: 16 residues. V dropped 3 bases and J dropped 4; count of bases not matched to a gene: 4. The CDR3 nucleotides read TGTGCCAGCAGCGGGACTAGCGGGAGCTGGTACAATGAGCAGTTCTTC. Its translation is CASSGTSGSWYNEQFF.

The chain combines TRBV5-8 with TRBJ2-1; 8 bases are a match to TRBD1. V trimming: 5 bases; J trimming: 5 bases; junction bases outside the gene matches: 12. There are 16 residues in the CDR3. Germline lookup yields CDR1 SGHTS and CDR2 YDEGEE. CDR3 loop: CASSYLFGQGNNEQFF. CDR3 coding DNA: TGTGCCAGCAGTTACCTATTCGGACAGGGAAACAATGAGCAGTTCTTC.

This clone occurred once. The gene calls are TRBV5-4 and TRBJ2-7; D is unresolved. CDR1 is SGHNT, CDR2 YYREEE, per germline (reference sequence). V was shortened by 1 base and J by 3 bases, with 8 bases between the two germline ends. CDR3 length equals 13 residues. The CDR3 loop is CASSLQENYEQYF. The CDR3 DNA follows: TGTGCCAGCAGCTTGCAGGAAAACTACGAGCAGTACTTC.

V and J are TRBV5-4 and TRBJ1-2; TRBD1 might be the D (6 bases). This CDR3 contains 15 residues. Germline assignment: CDR1 SGHNT and CDR2 YYREEE (reference sequence). V shed 6 bases and J shed 3 bases, with 18 bases lying between them. In DNA form, the CDR3 reads TGTGCCAGCACCCCCAGGGGTGGGACCGACTATGGCTACACCTTC. Amino acid sequence: CASTPRGGTDYGYTF.

CDR3 sequence: CAWSEGGTGGADTQYF. In DNA form, the CDR3 reads TGTGCCTGGAGTGAAGGAGGGACAGGGGGAGCAGATACGCAGTATTTT. The genes are TRBV30 and TRBJ2-3; 11 nucleotides agree with TRBD1. Germline-derived CDR1 and CDR2 are GTSNPN and SVGIG (reference sequence). The CDR3 extends over 16 amino acids. With 1 base clipped from V and 4 bases from J, the junction kept 7 bases outside the gene matches.

The J gene is TRBJ1-5, the V gene TRBV5-1, with D uncertain. Germline V gene sequence: CDR1 SGHRS, CDR2 YFSETQ. V lost 0 bases to trimming and J lost 3 bases, with 10 bases between them. The length of the CDR3 is 15 residues. The CDR3 loop reads CASSLGLRDNQPQHF. In DNA, the CDR3 is TGCGCCAGCAGCTTGGGGTTGCGGGACAATCAGCCCCAGCATTTT.

CDR3 DNA: TGTGCCAGCAGTCAAGGACAGGGTAATAATTCACCCCTCCACTTT. It yields the protein CASSQGQGNNSPLHF. This chain connects TRBV7-9 to TRBJ1-6, with 8 bases lining up with TRBD1. CDR1 SEHNR and CDR2 FQNEAQ come from the germline V gene (reference sequence). V shed 6 bases, J shed 5 bases, and the junction held 6 bases outside the gene matches. This CDR3 is built from 15 residues. Using reference TRBV7-9 and TRBJ1-6 for the parts outside the CDR3, the full variable domain is DTGVSQNPRHKITKRGQNVTFRCDPISEHNRLYWYRQTLGQGPEFLTYFQNEAQLEKSRLLSDRFSAERPKGSFSTLEIQRTEQGDSAMYLCASSQGQGNNSPLHFGNGTRLTVT.

The rearrangement links TRBV5-6 to TRBJ2-4; maybe TRBD1 (5 bases). There are 14 residues in the CDR3. In germline, CDR1 is SGHDT, CDR2 YYEEEE. With 2 bases removed from V and 2 bases from J, the gap between germline ends came to 8 bases. CDR3 nucleotide sequence: TGTGCCAGCAGCTTTTCAGGGTCCAAAAACATTCAGTACTTC. It codes for CASSFSGSKNIQYF. Combining the CDR3 with reference TRBV5-6 and TRBJ2-4 gives the whole variable domain DAGVTQSPTHLIKTRGQQVTLRCSPKSGHDTVSWYQQALGQGPQFIFQYYEEEERQRGNFPDRFSGHQFPNYSSELNVNALLLGDSALYLCASSFSGSKNIQYFGAGTRLSVL.

This chain links TRBV5-1 with TRBJ1-1; no firm D call. Trimming shortened V by 6 bases and J by 0 bases, and 12 bases separated the two germline ends. In germline, CDR1 is SGHRS, CDR2 YFSETQ. The CDR3 spans 14 residues. The CDR3 loop reads CASNSESMNTEAFF. In DNA, the CDR3 is TGCGCCAGCAATTCGGAGAGTATGAACACTGAAGCTTTCTTT.

V and J are TRBV6-4 and TRBJ1-5; D not certain. Per the germline V gene, CDR1 is MRHNA and CDR2 is SNTAGT. V was trimmed by 0 bases and J by 0 bases, leaving 6 bases between them. This CDR3 is built from 15 residues. The CDR3 sequence: CASSDSAHSNQPQHF. CDR3 nucleotide sequence: TGTGCCAGCAGTGACTCGGCACATAGCAATCAGCCCCAGCATTTT.

This clone was seen a few times. The V call is TRBV6-5, the J call TRBJ1-2, with D perhaps matching TRBD1 (6 bases). Per germline, CDR1 MNHEY and CDR2 SVGAGI. The CDR3 spans 13 residues. V lost 6 bases and J lost 8, with 16 bases in between. In DNA, the CDR3 is TGTGCCAGCAGCCAAGGGACAACGGGGGGCTACACCTTC. Translating it yields CASSQGTTGGYTF.

This clone was observed a handful of times. The V and J genes are TRBV7-2 and TRBJ2-6; 8 bases match TRBD1. Unmatched junction bases numbered 2, after V lost 2 bases and J lost 2 bases. CDR3 size: 16 residues. Germline CDR1 is SGHTA and CDR2 is FQGNSA. The CDR3 sequence: CASSLQGAAGANVLTF. CDR3 nucleotides: TGTGCCAGCAGCTTACAGGGGGCTGCTGGGGCCAACGTCCTGACTTTC.